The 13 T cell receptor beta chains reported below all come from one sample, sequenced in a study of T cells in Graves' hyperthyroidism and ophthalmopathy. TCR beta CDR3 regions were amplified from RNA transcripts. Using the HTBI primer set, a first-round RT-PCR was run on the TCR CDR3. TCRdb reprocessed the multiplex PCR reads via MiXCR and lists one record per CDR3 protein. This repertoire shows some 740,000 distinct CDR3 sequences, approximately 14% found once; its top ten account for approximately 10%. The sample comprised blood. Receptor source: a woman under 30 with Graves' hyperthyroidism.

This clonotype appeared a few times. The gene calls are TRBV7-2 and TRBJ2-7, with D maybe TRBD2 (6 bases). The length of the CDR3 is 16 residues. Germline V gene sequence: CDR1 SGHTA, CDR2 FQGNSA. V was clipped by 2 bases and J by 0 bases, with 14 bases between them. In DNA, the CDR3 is TGTGCCAGCAGCTTAAGGCCGGCGGGAAGCTCCTACGAGCAGTACTTC. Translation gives CASSLRPAGSSYEQYF.

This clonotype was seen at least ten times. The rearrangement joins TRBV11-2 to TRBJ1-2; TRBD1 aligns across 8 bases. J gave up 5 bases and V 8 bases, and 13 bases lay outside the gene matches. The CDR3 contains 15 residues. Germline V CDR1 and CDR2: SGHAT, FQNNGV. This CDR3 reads CASGSQGAMGYGYTF. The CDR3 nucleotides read TGTGCCAGCGGTTCTCAGGGGGCTATGGGATATGGCTACACCTTC.

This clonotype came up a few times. CDR3 sequence reads: CAWSVYRGGELFF. The CDR3 nucleotides are TGTGCCTGGAGTGTATACAGAGGCGGGGAGCTGTTTTTT. V usage is TRBV30 and J usage is TRBJ2-2; D is unresolved. V was pared by 0 bases and J by 7 bases, with 9 bases between. In germline, CDR1 is GTSNPN, CDR2 SVGIG (reference sequence). The CDR3 totals 13 residues. The whole variable domain, filled in from reference TRBV30 and TRBJ2-2, reads SQTIHQWPATLVQPVGSPLSLECTVEGTSNPNLYWYRQAAGRGLQLLFYSVGIGQISSEVPQNLSASRPQDRQFILSSKKLLLSDSGFYLCAWSVYRGGELFFGEGSRLTVL.

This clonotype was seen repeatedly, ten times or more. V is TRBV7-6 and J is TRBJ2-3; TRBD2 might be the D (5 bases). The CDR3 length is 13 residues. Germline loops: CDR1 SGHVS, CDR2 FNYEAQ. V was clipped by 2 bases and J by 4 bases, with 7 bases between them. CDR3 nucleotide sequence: TGTGCCAGCAGCTTAAAGGGAGCAGATACGCAGTATTTT. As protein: CASSLKGADTQYF.

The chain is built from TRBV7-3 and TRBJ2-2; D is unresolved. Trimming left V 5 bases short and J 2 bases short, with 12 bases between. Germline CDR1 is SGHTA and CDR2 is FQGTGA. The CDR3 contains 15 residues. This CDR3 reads CASSPLGANTGELFF. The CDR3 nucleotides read TGTGCCAGCAGCCCCCTGGGCGCAAACACCGGGGAGCTGTTTTTT.

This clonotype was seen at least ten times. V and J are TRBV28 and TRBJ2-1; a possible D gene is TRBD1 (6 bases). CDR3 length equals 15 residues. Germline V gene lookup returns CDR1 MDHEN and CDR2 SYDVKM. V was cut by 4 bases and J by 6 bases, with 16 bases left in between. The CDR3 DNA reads TGTGCCAGCAGTTCGACAGGCAGTACAGGCAATGAGCAGTTCTTC. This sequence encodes CASSSTGSTGNEQFF.

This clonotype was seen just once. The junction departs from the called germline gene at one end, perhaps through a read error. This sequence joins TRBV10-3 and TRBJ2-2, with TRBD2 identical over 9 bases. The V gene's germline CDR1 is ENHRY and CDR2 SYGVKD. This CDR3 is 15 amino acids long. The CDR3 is CASSRAGGNTGELSF. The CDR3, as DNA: TGTGCCAGCAGTAGGGCGGGAGGGAACACCGGGGAGCTGTCTTTT.

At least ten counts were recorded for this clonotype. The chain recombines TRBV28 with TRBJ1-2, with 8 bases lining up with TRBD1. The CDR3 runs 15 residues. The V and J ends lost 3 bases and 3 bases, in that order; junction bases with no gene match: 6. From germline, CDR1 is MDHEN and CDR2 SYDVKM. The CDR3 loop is CASSFRDRRYYGYTF. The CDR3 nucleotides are TGTGCCAGCAGTTTCCGGGACAGGAGATACTATGGCTACACCTTC.

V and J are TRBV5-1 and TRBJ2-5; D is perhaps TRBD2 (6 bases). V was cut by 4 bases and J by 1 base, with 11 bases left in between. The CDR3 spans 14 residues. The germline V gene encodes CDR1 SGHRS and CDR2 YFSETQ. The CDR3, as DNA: TGCGCCAGCAGCGGTTATAGCGGCCAAGAGACCCAGTACTTC. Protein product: CASSGYSGQETQYF. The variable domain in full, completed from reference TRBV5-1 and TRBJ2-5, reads KAGVTQTPRYLIKTRGQQVTLSCSPISGHRSVSWYQQTPGQGLQFLFEYFSETQRNKGNFPGRFSGRQFSNSRSEMNVSTLELGDSALYLCASSGYSGQETQYFGPGTRLLVL.

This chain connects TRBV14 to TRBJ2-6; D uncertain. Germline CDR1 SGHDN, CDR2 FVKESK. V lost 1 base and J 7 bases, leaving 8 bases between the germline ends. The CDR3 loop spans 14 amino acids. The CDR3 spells CASSQAAGANVLTF. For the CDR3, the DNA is TGTGCCAGCAGCCAAGCAGCCGGAGCCAACGTCCTGACTTTC.

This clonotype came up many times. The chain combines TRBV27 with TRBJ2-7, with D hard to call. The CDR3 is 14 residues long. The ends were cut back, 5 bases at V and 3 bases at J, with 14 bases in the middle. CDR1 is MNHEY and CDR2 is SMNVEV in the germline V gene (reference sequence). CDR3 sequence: CASSPWPRSYEQYF. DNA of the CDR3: TGTGCCAGCAGTCCATGGCCTAGGAGCTACGAGCAGTACTTC.

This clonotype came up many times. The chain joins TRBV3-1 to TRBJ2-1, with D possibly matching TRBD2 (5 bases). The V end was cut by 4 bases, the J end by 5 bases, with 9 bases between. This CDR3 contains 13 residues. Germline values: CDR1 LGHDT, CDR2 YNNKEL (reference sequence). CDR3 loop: CASSLGVDNEQFF. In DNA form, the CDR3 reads TGTGCCAGCAGCCTCGGGGTAGACAATGAGCAGTTCTTC.

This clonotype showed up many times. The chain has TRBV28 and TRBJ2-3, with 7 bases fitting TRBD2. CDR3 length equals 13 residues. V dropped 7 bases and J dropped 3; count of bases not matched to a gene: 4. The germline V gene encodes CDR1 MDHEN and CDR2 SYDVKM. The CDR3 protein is CASNRGETDTQYF. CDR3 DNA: TGTGCCAGCAATCGGGGGGAAACAGATACGCAGTATTTT. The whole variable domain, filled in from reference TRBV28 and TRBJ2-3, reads DVKVTQSSRYLVKRTGEKVFLECVQDMDHENMFWYRQDPGLGLRLIYFSYDVKMKEKGDIPEGYSVSREKKERFSLILESASTNQTSMYLCASNRGETDTQYFGPGTRLTVL.